One sample yielded the 20 T cell receptor beta chains listed below, sequenced in a study of T cells in localized non-small cell lung cancer. TCRdb's copy holds only in-frame clones and misses some; the assay was immunoSEQ multiplex PCR. This table holds around 40,000 clones, 86% found once. The starting material was peripheral blood, obtained before any cancer treatment. All receptors come from a man between 40 and 69 years old with stage I lung adenocarcinoma.

This chain uses TRBV19 with TRBJ2-2, with a weak D call TRBD2 (5 bases). The V and J ends lost 1 base and 1 base respectively, with 16 bases between them. The CDR3 covers 18 residues. Germline V gives CDR1 LNHDA, CDR2 SQIVND (reference sequence). Here the CDR3 DNA reads TGTGCCAGTAGTATAGGGTTGATTGCGGGCCTGAACACCGGGGAGCTGTTTTTT. Translation: CASSIGLIAGLNTGELFF.

In this sample, this clone turned up a few times. The chain links TRBV23-1 to TRBJ2-7; unclear D gene. TRBV23-1 is an open reading frame whose function is uncertain. CDR3 size: 15 residues. The V end lost 6 bases, the J end lost 0 bases, and 15 bases lay between the germline ends. The CDR3 DNA reads TGCGCCAGCAGCCAAACTGAACAGTACTCCTACGAGCAGTACTTC. Its translation is CASSQTEQYSYEQYF.

This clone showed up just once. The V gene is TRBV28, the J gene TRBJ2-3, with D unclear. CDR1 MDHEN and CDR2 SYDVKM come from the germline V gene. The V and J ends lost 6 bases and 2 bases respectively, with 9 bases between them. The CDR3 spans 13 residues. The CDR3 DNA reads TGTGCCAGCAGAACCGGCTTCACAGATACGCAGTATTTT. Translation gives CASRTGFTDTQYF. Combining the CDR3 with reference TRBV28 and TRBJ2-3 gives the whole variable domain DVKVTQSSRYLVKRTGEKVFLECVQDMDHENMFWYRQDPGLGLRLIYFSYDVKMKEKGDIPEGYSVSREKKERFSLILESASTNQTSMYLCASRTGFTDTQYFGPGTRLTVL.

The chain combines TRBV4-3 with TRBJ2-3; D unresolved. The CDR3 is 14 amino acids. CDR1 is LGHNA, CDR2 YSLEER, per germline. V shed 2 bases and J shed 2 bases, with 8 bases lying between them. The CDR3 sequence: CASSQSWYTDTQYF. CDR3 in DNA: TGCGCCAGCAGCCAATCCTGGTACACAGATACGCAGTATTTT.

The V and J genes are TRBV6-5 and TRBJ2-5; weak D call: TRBD1 (5 bases). Germline loops: CDR1 MNHEY, CDR2 SVGAGI. V lost 5 bases and J lost 9, with 10 bases in between. The length of the CDR3 is 11 residues. Here the CDR3 reads CASSQGVAQYF. The CDR3 DNA reads TGTGCCAGCAGTCAAGGGGTTGCCCAGTACTTC.

This sequence joins TRBV11-1 and TRBJ2-3; D unresolved. The germline CDR1 and CDR2 sequences are SGHAT and FQDESV (reference sequence). This CDR3 is built from 12 residues. Trimming took off 4 bases at V and 2 bases at J, with 4 bases between the two ends. CDR3 DNA sequence: TGTGCCAGCAGCTCGCTCACAGATACGCAGTATTTT. Protein: CASSSLTDTQYF.

In nucleotides, the CDR3 is TGTGCCAGCAGCGTAAGTTCATGGGCTCCATACAATGAGCAGTTCTTC. Translated, it gives CASSVSSWAPYNEQFF. V is TRBV9 and J is TRBJ2-1, with no clear D. CDR1 is SGDLS, CDR2 YYNGEE, per germline. Trimming stripped 1 base from V and 4 bases from J, with 15 bases between. The CDR3 covers 16 residues.

This chain uses TRBV28 with TRBJ2-2, with TRBD1 as a possible D gene (6 bases). The length of the CDR3 is 16 residues. The germline V gene has CDR1 MDHEN and CDR2 SYDVKM. V lost 5 bases and J 0 bases, leaving 13 bases between the germline ends. The CDR3 nucleotides are TGTGCCAGCAGTGCTACAGGGTTCGCGAACACCGGGGAGCTGTTTTTT. Translating gives CASSATGFANTGELFF.

The genes are TRBV6-1 and TRBJ2-7; no reliable D call. V lost 2 bases and J 3 bases, leaving 14 bases between the germline ends. Germline V CDR1 and CDR2: MNHNS, SASEGT. There are 15 residues in the CDR3. The CDR3 bases are TGTGCCAGCAGTGAATCGGCAGATATCCTCTACGAGCAGTACTTC. This sequence encodes CASSESADILYEQYF.

The chain links TRBV7-9 to TRBJ2-7, with 14 bases matching TRBD2. Germline V gene sequence: CDR1 SEHNR, CDR2 FQNEAQ (reference sequence). V lost 4 bases to trimming and J lost 6 bases; unmatched junction nucleotides: 8. This CDR3 contains 16 residues. As DNA, the CDR3 is TGTGCCAGCAGCTCGGGACTAGCGGGAGAGGGGCGCGAGCAGTACTTC. Residues: CASSSGLAGEGREQYF. The whole variable domain, filled in from reference TRBV7-9 and TRBJ2-7, reads DTGVSQNPRHKITKRGQNVTFRCDPISEHNRLYWYRQTLGQGPEFLTYFQNEAQLEKSRLLSDRFSAERPKGSFSTLEIQRTEQGDSAMYLCASSSGLAGEGREQYFGPGTRLTVT.

This sequence joins TRBV7-8 and TRBJ2-2, with 10 positions matching TRBD2. Germline assignment: CDR1 SGHVS and CDR2 FQNEAQ. The V and J ends lost 5 bases and 6 bases, in that order; junction bases with no gene match: 9. The CDR3 is 16 amino acids. The CDR3 protein is CASSLSPSGSPGELFF. DNA of the CDR3: TGTGCCAGCAGCCTATCCCCTAGCGGGAGTCCCGGGGAGCTGTTTTTT.

This chain uses TRBV6-5 with TRBJ2-2; TRBD1 agrees at 11 bases. Germline V gives CDR1 MNHEY, CDR2 SVGAGI. V dropped 6 bases and J dropped 3; count of bases not matched to a gene: 3. CDR3 length: 15 amino acids. The CDR3 DNA sequence: TGTGCCAGCAGGCCGGGACAGGGGGACACCGGGGAGCTGTTTTTT. Translation gives CASRPGQGDTGELFF.

The chain couples TRBV5-4 to TRBJ2-5; 9 bases map to TRBD1. After removal of 4 bases from V and 3 bases from J, the junction contained 4 bases not matched to a gene. From germline, CDR1 is SGHNT and CDR2 YYREEE (reference sequence). The CDR3 is made up of 14 amino acids. Here the CDR3 reads CASSIRDREETQYF. DNA for the CDR3: TGTGCCAGCAGCATACGGGACAGGGAAGAGACCCAGTACTTC.

The chain employs TRBV9 and TRBJ2-7, with D possibly being TRBD2 (6 bases). Between the trimmed V and J ends, which lost 0 bases and 0 bases, there was a span of 13 bases. The germline gives CDR1 SGDLS, CDR2 YYNGEE. The length of the CDR3 is 16 residues. DNA for the CDR3: TGTGCCAGCAGCGTAGGGGGGACTTTGAGCTCCTACGAGCAGTACTTC. The encoded protein is CASSVGGTLSSYEQYF.

The chain has TRBV19 and TRBJ1-2; 8 nucleotides line up with TRBD1. V was pared by 5 bases and J by 8 bases, with 10 bases of the junction left unmatched. CDR1 and CDR2 from the germline V gene are LNHDA and SQIVND (reference sequence). The CDR3 sequence is 14 residues long. The CDR3 DNA follows: TGTGCCAGTAGTCTTCCGGGACAGGCTCGGGGCTACACCTTC. Amino acids: CASSLPGQARGYTF.

This chain uses TRBV11-2 with TRBJ2-3, with no clear D. Between the trimmed V and J ends, which lost 1 base and 6 bases, there was a span of 11 bases. The germline CDR1 and CDR2 sequences are SGHAT and FQNNGV. The CDR3 has 14 residues. CDR3 in amino acids: CASSLVSSRDTQYF. The CDR3 DNA follows: TGTGCCAGCAGCTTAGTATCCTCCCGGGATACGCAGTATTTT.

This chain links TRBV30 with TRBJ2-7; D remains unclear. Trimming removed 2 bases from V and 6 bases from J, with 14 bases in between. Germline values: CDR1 GTSNPN, CDR2 SVGIG (reference sequence). This CDR3 contains 13 residues. CDR3 sequence reads: CAWSLTDSSEQYF. The CDR3 DNA sequence: TGTGCCTGGAGTCTTACAGATAGTAGCGAGCAGTACTTC. Supplemented by reference TRBV30 and TRBJ2-7, the full variable domain reads SQTIHQWPATLVQPVGSPLSLECTVEGTSNPNLYWYRQAAGRGLQLLFYSVGIGQISSEVPQNLSASRPQDRQFILSSKKLLLSDSGFYLCAWSLTDSSEQYFGPGTRLTVT.

This chain uses TRBV28 with TRBJ2-1; 7 positions match TRBD2. The germline gives CDR1 MDHEN, CDR2 SYDVKM. With V trimmed by 5 bases and J by 0 bases, 10 bases remained unmatched. The CDR3 contains 17 residues. CDR3 sequence (DNA): TGTGCCAGCAGTGCCCCAGGCGGGGGAGACTCCTACAATGAGCAGTTCTTC. The encoded protein is CASSAPGGGDSYNEQFF.

V gene TRBV27 combines with J gene TRBJ2-1; TRBD2 might be the D (5 bases). The CDR3 has 13 amino acids. Germline-derived CDR1 and CDR2 are MNHEY and SMNVEV (reference sequence). Trimming cost V 8 bases and J 4 bases, with 12 bases left between them. CDR3 nucleotide sequence: TGTGCCAGCGGACTGACGGCGTACAATGAGCAGTTCTTC. It is translated as CASGLTAYNEQFF.

The chain couples TRBV9 to TRBJ2-5, with D perhaps TRBD1 (6 bases). The J call may be mistaken, given a closer DNA end match to TRBJ2-7. The germline V gene has CDR1 SGDLS and CDR2 YYNGEE. The CDR3 runs 13 residues. The CDR3 is CASSVEQGNEQYF. The CDR3 coding sequence is TGTGCCAGCAGCGTAGAACAGGGTAACGAGCAGTACTTC.